The 28 T cell receptor beta chains below were found in one sample sequenced in a study of cytomegalovirus exposure and HLA in healthy donors (TCRdb year 2017). Library prep was done by the immunoSEQ multiplex PCR assay. The multiplex PCR relied on a mix of 60 forward primers for TCR Vbeta segments and 13 reverse primers for TCR Jbeta segments. TCRdb stores this immuneACCESS table with in-frame sequences only. Part of the clones is absent; in the studies checked, under half of the shortfall reflects unresolved V genes, and no reason is known for the rest. The sample yields fewer than 200,000 clones; 80% to 90% were counted once. 1.2% of the sample goes to the ten largest clones. Sequenced input: PBMCs. The receptors stem from a girl under 10 years old in good health and CMV-seropositive.

This clone was detected once. The V and J genes are TRBV6-4 and TRBJ2-1; a possible D gene is TRBD2 (6 bases). Between the trimmed V and J ends, which lost 11 bases and 3 bases, there was a span of 14 bases. CDR3 length: 13 amino acids. The germline CDR1 and CDR2 sequences are MRHNA and SNTAGT. CDR3 amino acids: CARNGGDYNEQFF. Written as DNA, the CDR3 is TGTGCCCGCAACGGGGGTGACTACAATGAGCAGTTCTTC.

The rearrangement joins TRBV11-2 to TRBJ2-7; weak D call: TRBD2 (6 bases). Per the germline V gene, CDR1 is SGHAT and CDR2 is FQNNGV. The length of the CDR3 is 14 residues. V dropped 0 bases and J dropped 3 bases, with 9 bases sitting between them. This CDR3 is CASSLEGLNYEQYF. The DNA for the CDR3 is TGTGCCAGCAGCTTAGAGGGACTCAACTACGAGCAGTACTTC.

This clone was observed a handful of times. The V gene is TRBV10-3, the J gene TRBJ2-1, with a possible D match to TRBD2 (9 bases). V was pared by 2 bases and J by 5 bases, with 37 bases between. The CDR3 runs to 23 residues. Per germline, CDR1 ENHRY and CDR2 SYGVKD. The CDR3 nucleotides read TGTGCCATCAGTGAGACGTTCGACAGGGGACTCCTCGGTAGCGGGAGTTGGAACAATGAGCAGTTCTTC. Amino acid sequence: CAISETFDRGLLGSGSWNNEQFF.

This chain joins TRBV2 and TRBJ2-2, with 10 positions matching TRBD2. The CDR3 contains 18 residues. Germline CDR1 is SNHLY and CDR2 is FYNNEI. With V trimmed by 3 bases and J by 3 bases, 10 bases remained unmatched. The CDR3 is CASSDSLGLAAYTGELFF. CDR3 coding DNA: TGTGCCAGCAGTGATTCGTTAGGACTAGCGGCTTACACCGGGGAGCTGTTTTTT.

The chain links TRBV28 to TRBJ2-7; D possibly corresponds to TRBD2 (5 bases). This CDR3 region has 13 residues. V lost 10 bases and J lost 8, with 21 bases in between. The germline gives CDR1 MDHEN, CDR2 SYDVKM. This CDR3 is CATSAMRARQQYF. In DNA, the CDR3 is TGTGCCACCTCAGCGATGAGGGCCAGGCAGCAGTACTTC. The full variable domain, its missing parts supplied by reference TRBV28 and TRBJ2-7, is DVKVTQSSRYLVKRTGEKVFLECVQDMDHENMFWYRQDPGLGLRLIYFSYDVKMKEKGDIPEGYSVSREKKERFSLILESASTNQTSMYLCATSAMRARQQYFGPGTRLTVT.

The gene calls are TRBV4-1 and TRBJ2-7, with a tentative D call TRBD1 (6 bases). Per germline, CDR1 MGHRA and CDR2 YSYEKL. Trimming took off 4 bases at V and 0 bases at J, with 7 bases between the two ends. The length of the CDR3 is 13 residues. The CDR3 loop reads CASSLTGSYEQYF. As DNA, the CDR3 is TGCGCCAGCAGCCTGACAGGCTCCTACGAGCAGTACTTC.

As DNA, the CDR3 is TGCGCCAGCAGCCAACCCGTCGAGGGTGAAAAACTGTTTTTT. Translation: CASSQPVEGEKLFF. The chain is built from TRBV4-1 and TRBJ1-4, with unresolved D. Trimming removed 2 bases at V and 7 bases at J, with 11 bases between. CDR1 and CDR2 (germline): MGHRA, YSYEKL. The CDR3 runs to 14 residues.

The chain has TRBV11-3 and TRBJ2-1, with TRBD1 identical over 7 bases. Germline CDR1 SGHNT, CDR2 YENEEA. V dropped 3 bases and J dropped 1; count of bases not matched to a gene: 15. This CDR3 contains 19 residues. CDR3 DNA: TGTGCCAGCAGCTTTAGCCCGGAACTACAGGGGATTTCCTACAATGAGCAGTTCTTC. It yields the protein CASSFSPELQGISYNEQFF.

This chain's CDR3 is CAWSVSTYNSPLHF. The CDR3 DNA is TGTGCCTGGAGTGTAAGCACCTATAATTCACCCCTCCACTTT. The V gene is TRBV30, the J gene TRBJ1-6; D not certain. This CDR3 has 14 amino acids. V dropped 0 bases and J dropped 2 bases, with 5 bases sitting between them. The germline V gene has CDR1 GTSNPN and CDR2 SVGIG (reference sequence).

In this sample, this clone turned up a few times. V is TRBV6-5 and J is TRBJ1-2; D unclear. Trimming took 4 bases from V and 2 from J, leaving 8 bases between them. In germline, CDR1 is MNHEY, CDR2 SVGAGI. The CDR3 sequence is 13 residues long. CDR3 in DNA: TGTGCCAGCAGTTTCTTGCTAAACTATGGCTACACCTTC. This sequence encodes CASSFLLNYGYTF.

This chain connects TRBV5-1 to TRBJ2-7; 8 bases are a match to TRBD2. The germline CDR1 and CDR2 sequences are SGHRS and YFSETQ. The ends lost 0 bases at V and 0 bases at J; junction bases unmatched: 17. The CDR3 extends over 20 amino acids. Here the CDR3 reads CASSLAGGLEDGESSYEQYF. The CDR3 DNA is TGCGCCAGCAGCTTGGCCGGGGGACTAGAGGACGGGGAGAGCTCCTACGAGCAGTACTTC.

The chain joins TRBV30 to TRBJ1-4; D gene unclear. From germline, CDR1 is GTSNPN and CDR2 SVGIG (reference sequence). V was shortened by 3 bases and J by 3 bases, with 11 bases between the two germline ends. CDR3 size: 14 residues. The CDR3 DNA is TGTGCCTGGAGCCGGGGAACCGCTAATGAAAAACTGTTTTTT. Encoded protein: CAWSRGTANEKLFF.

The chain has TRBV13 and TRBJ2-3, with a tentative D call TRBD1 (6 bases). The V end was cut by 6 bases, the J end by 0 bases, with 16 bases between. CDR1 is PRHDT, CDR2 FYEKMQ, per germline (reference sequence). The CDR3 is made up of 16 amino acids. DNA for the CDR3: TGTGCCAGCAGTCTCCCGGGGACACCTAGCACAGATACGCAGTATTTT. This sequence encodes CASSLPGTPSTDTQYF.

This clone is a singleton in its sample. The V and J genes are TRBV6-6 and TRBJ2-5; a possible D gene is TRBD1 (6 bases). The end of the DNA fits TRBJ2-7 better, so the J call may be wrong. CDR1 is MNHNY, CDR2 SVGAGI, per germline (reference sequence). The CDR3 consists of 14 residues. CDR3 in amino acids: CASFRDTETYEQYF. The CDR3 DNA follows: TGTGCCAGCTTTCGGGACACAGAAACCTACGAGCAGTACTTC.

The gene calls are TRBV14 and TRBJ2-1; the match to TRBD2 covers 11 bases. V trimming: 1 base; J trimming: 4 bases; junction bases outside the gene matches: 15. The germline V gene encodes CDR1 SGHDN and CDR2 FVKESK. The CDR3 loop spans 20 amino acids. The CDR3 region is CASSQAFSSFRTSGYNEQFF. DNA for the CDR3: TGTGCCAGCAGCCAAGCTTTTTCGTCGTTTCGGACTAGCGGGTACAATGAGCAGTTCTTC.

The sample holds one count of this clone. The chain uses TRBV30 and TRBJ1-6, with a possible D match to TRBD1 (5 bases). This CDR3 contains 11 residues. Germline-derived CDR1 and CDR2 are GTSNPN and SVGIG (reference sequence). The V and J ends lost 1 base and 13 bases respectively, with 8 bases between them. CDR3 protein: CAWSEGSPLHF. CDR3 bases: TGTGCCTGGAGTGAGGGGTCGCCCCTCCACTTT.

This chain connects TRBV28 to TRBJ1-2, with TRBD1 as a possible D gene (6 bases). The CDR3 covers 14 residues. The V end was cut by 7 bases, the J end by 8 bases, with 20 bases between. Germline assignment: CDR1 MDHEN and CDR2 SYDVKM. CDR3 coding DNA: TGTGCCAGCACTTCCCCCCCAGGGGTGGGGGGCTACACCTTC. It translates to CASTSPPGVGGYTF.

The chain is built from TRBV30 and TRBJ2-1; tentative D call: TRBD2 (6 bases). Germline values: CDR1 GTSNPN, CDR2 SVGIG (reference sequence). V lost 2 bases to trimming and J lost 3 bases, with 11 bases between them. The CDR3 has 14 residues. CDR3 nucleotide sequence: TGTGCCTGGAGTTCAATAGCGGACTACAATGAGCAGTTCTTC. Translation gives CAWSSIADYNEQFF.

The chain joins TRBV27 to TRBJ2-5; the match to TRBD2 covers 7 bases. The end of the DNA is better explained by TRBJ2-7, so the J call may be wrong. The CDR3 loop spans 14 amino acids. Germline CDR1 reads MNHEY; CDR2 reads SMNVEV (reference sequence). The CDR3 sequence is CASTKSPSGYEQYF. The CDR3 DNA sequence: TGTGCCAGCACCAAATCCCCTAGCGGCTACGAGCAGTACTTC.

Comments on this clone: The sample contains more than one DNA sequence encoding this CDR3. The rearrangement uses TRBV5-1 and TRBJ2-1, with a possible D match to TRBD2 (6 bases). V dropped 0 bases and J dropped 0 bases, with 7 bases sitting between them. This CDR3 contains 15 residues. From germline, CDR1 is SGHRS and CDR2 YFSETQ. The CDR3 sequence: CASSLVGSSYNEQFF. CDR3 sequence (DNA): TGCGCCAGCAGCTTGGTCGGGAGCTCCTACAATGAGCAGTTCTTC.

The chain uses TRBV25-1 and TRBJ1-2; unclear D gene. Trimming shortened V by 3 bases and J by 4 bases, and 9 bases separated the two germline ends. Germline V gene data show CDR1 as MGHDK and CDR2 as SYGVNS. The CDR3 consists of 13 residues. The CDR3 is CASSEGRVYGYTF. The CDR3 DNA follows: TGTGCCAGCAGTGAGGGGAGAGTCTATGGCTACACCTTC.

The J gene is TRBJ1-2, the V gene TRBV18; D possibly corresponds to TRBD1 (5 bases). Trimming shortened V by 1 base and J by 9 bases, and 15 bases separated the two germline ends. The CDR3 contains 14 residues. Germline CDR1 KGHSH, CDR2 LQKENI. The CDR3, as DNA: TGTGCCAGCTCACCACTACCCTCAGGGAAGAGCTACACCTTC. Encoded protein: CASSPLPSGKSYTF.

This clone was observed a handful of times. This chain connects TRBV30 to TRBJ1-4; maybe TRBD1 (6 bases). The CDR3 is 14 residues long. Germline assignment: CDR1 GTSNPN and CDR2 SVGIG (reference sequence). In DNA, the CDR3 is TGTGCAGCACCAACTACAGGGAAGGGTGAAAAACTGTTTTTT. Protein sequence: CAAPTTGKGEKLFF. The variable domain in full, completed from reference TRBV30 and TRBJ1-4, reads SQTIHQWPATLVQPVGSPLSLECTVEGTSNPNLYWYRQAAGRGLQLLFYSVGIGQISSEVPQNLSASRPQDRQFILSSKKLLLSDSGFYLCAAPTTGKGEKLFFGSGTQLSVL.

The chain couples TRBV11-1 to TRBJ2-5; the match to TRBD1 covers 7 bases. This CDR3 contains 14 residues. The V segment lost 5 bases and the J segment 4 bases; nucleotides outside the gene matches: 7. Per the germline V gene, CDR1 is SGHAT and CDR2 is FQDESV (reference sequence). CDR3 in DNA: TGTGCCAGCAGCCCTCTCGACAGGGCAGAGACCCAGTACTTC. It encodes CASSPLDRAETQYF.

The chain employs TRBV30 and TRBJ2-1; 7 bases are shared with TRBD1. V lost 1 base, J lost 0 bases, and 15 bases stayed unmatched. The V gene's germline CDR1 is GTSNPN and CDR2 SVGIG (reference sequence). There are 19 residues in the CDR3. The CDR3 protein is CAWSGRQGQRVYSYNEQFF. The CDR3, as DNA: TGTGCCTGGAGTGGCCGACAGGGTCAAAGGGTGTACTCCTACAATGAGCAGTTCTTC.

V and J are TRBV2 and TRBJ1-2; TRBD1 is a possible D gene (6 bases). V dropped 6 bases and J dropped 6 bases, with 20 bases sitting between them. CDR1 is SNHLY and CDR2 is FYNNEI in the germline V gene. There are 15 residues in the CDR3. The CDR3 is CASRVRRGGSDGYTF. The CDR3 nucleotides read TGTGCCAGCAGGGTCCGGAGAGGGGGATCAGATGGCTACACCTTC. Filled out from reference TRBV2 and TRBJ1-2, the complete variable domain reads EPEVTQTPSHQVTQMGQEVILRCVPISNHLYFYWYRQILGQKVEFLVSFYNNEISEKSEIFDDQFSVERPDGSNFTLKIRSTKLEDSAMYFCASRVRRGGSDGYTFGSGTRLTVV.

This chain uses TRBV7-9 with TRBJ2-1; TRBD2 might be the D (6 bases). The CDR3 totals 12 residues. Germline CDR1 reads SEHNR; CDR2 reads FQNEAQ (reference sequence). The V end was cut by 4 bases, the J end by 10 bases, with 11 bases between. CDR3 protein: CASSSGLLEQFF. In DNA, the CDR3 is TGTGCCAGCAGCTCCGGACTATTAGAGCAGTTCTTC.

The V and J genes are TRBV15 and TRBJ2-7; TRBD2 agrees at 7 bases. The germline CDR1 and CDR2 sequences are LNHNV and YYDKDF (reference sequence). J lost 9 bases, V lost 4 bases, and 15 bases had no gene match. The CDR3 has 15 amino acids. This chain's CDR3 is CATSTPPGGPVGQYF. CDR3 bases: TGTGCCACCAGCACCCCTCCGGGGGGACCAGTTGGGCAGTACTTC.